The next 15 T cell receptor beta chains were all read from a single sample in a study of Graves' ophthalmopathy and Graves' hyperthyroidism. Amplification of the TCR beta CDR3 regions used RNA transcripts (as template). The first round was an RT-PCR with HTBI primers, and the second round was a multiplex PCR. A single record per CDR3 protein comes from TCRdb applying MiXCR to the multiplex PCR reads. The sample records roughly 410,000 distinct CDR3 sequences, approximately 15% being singletons. The sample consisted of peripheral blood. The source of these receptors is a woman aged 18-29 years with stable Graves' hyperthyroidism.

Comment on this clonotype: A much larger clone is a single base away; this may be a read error. The rearrangement links TRBV28 to TRBJ2-2; 8 bases agree with TRBD2. The CDR3 is 14 residues long. CDR1 and CDR2 from the germline V gene are MDHEN and SYDVKM. Here the CDR3 DNA reads TGTGTCAGCATCGGGGGGGCAAGGAACGGGGAGCTGTTTTTT. Residues: CVSIGGARNGELFF.

This clonotype was seen at least ten times. V usage is TRBV9 and J usage is TRBJ1-1; perhaps TRBD1 as D (5 bases). V dropped 2 bases and J dropped 5 bases, with 22 bases sitting between them. The CDR3 runs 17 residues. Looked up from germline, CDR1 is SGDLS and CDR2 is YYNGEE. The CDR3 DNA sequence: TGTGCCAGCAGCGTGAGTCGTACGGACACTTCGGGTACTGAAGCTTTCTTT. Protein: CASSVSRTDTSGTEAFF.

This clonotype came up a few times. The chain combines TRBV12-3 or TRBV12-4 with TRBJ2-3; D gene uncertain. V was pared by 0 bases and J by 4 bases, with 5 bases between. The CDR3 sequence is 13 residues long. The CDR3 protein is CASSLAPSDTQYF. CDR3 nucleotide sequence: TGTGCCAGCAGTTTAGCGCCCTCAGATACGCAGTATTTT.

This clonotype was observed once. The junction does not match germline at one end; this may be a read error. The V and J genes are TRBV6-1 and TRBJ1-2, with 9 bases that match TRBD1. Germline loops: CDR1 MNHNS, CDR2 SASEGT. The CDR3 covers 14 residues. The CDR3 here is CASSHGTGWYGHTF. The CDR3 DNA is TGTGCCAGCAGCCACGGGACAGGGTGGTATGGCCACACCTTC.

This clonotype was picked up a small number of times. The chain uses TRBV6-5 and TRBJ1-5; perhaps TRBD1 as D (5 bases). V dropped 4 bases and J dropped 5 bases, with 12 bases sitting between them. This CDR3 has 14 residues. Germline V gene data show CDR1 as MNHEY and CDR2 as SVGAGI. In DNA, the CDR3 is TGTGCCAGCAGTTTATCAGGGACCGATCAGCCCCAGCATTTT. Protein product: CASSLSGTDQPQHF.

This clonotype showed up many times. The chain carries TRBV4-1 and TRBJ1-1; 7 nucleotides line up with TRBD1. The CDR3 runs 16 residues. V was clipped by 3 bases and J by 1 base; unmatched bases: 8. The V gene's germline CDR1 is MGHRA and CDR2 YSYEKL. The CDR3 protein is CASSQAGTARNTEAFF. The CDR3 DNA sequence: TGCGCCAGCAGCCAGGCTGGGACAGCTCGGAACACTGAAGCTTTCTTT.

This clonotype was detected many times. The V and J genes are TRBV19 and TRBJ2-5, with 10 bases aligning to TRBD1. This CDR3 contains 15 residues. V was pared by 6 bases and J by 5 bases, with 9 bases of the junction left unmatched. Germline V gene data show CDR1 as LNHDA and CDR2 as SQIVND (reference sequence). DNA of the CDR3: TGTGCCAGTAGCATCACTGGGACAGGGGACGAGACCCAGTACTTC. Protein product: CASSITGTGDETQYF.

This clonotype was picked up many times. Since no conserved phenylalanine or tryptophan closes the CDR3, a read error is the likely cause. The gene calls are TRBV12-3 or TRBV12-4 and TRBJ1-1, with TRBD1 matching 8 bases. CDR3 length: 14 amino acids. V trimming: 4 bases; J trimming: 2 bases; junction bases outside the gene matches: 3. The CDR3 coding sequence is TGTGCCAGCAGTTCAGGACAGGGAAACACTGAAGCTTTCCTT. This encodes CASSSGQGNTEAFL.

This clonotype was detected many times. The chain employs TRBV25-1 and TRBJ1-5, with 8 bases aligning to TRBD1. Looked up from germline, CDR1 is MGHDK and CDR2 is SYGVNS. CDR3 length equals 15 residues. V was clipped by 2 bases and J by 5 bases; unmatched bases: 5. CDR3 loop: CASSEGGQAHQPQHF. The CDR3 bases are TGTGCCAGCAGTGAAGGGGGACAGGCGCATCAGCCCCAGCATTTT.

This clonotype showed up many times. The J gene is TRBJ1-5, the V gene TRBV12-3 or TRBV12-4; perhaps TRBD1 as D (6 bases). V was shortened by 4 bases and J by 9 bases, with 10 bases between the two germline ends. The CDR3 extends over 12 amino acids. The CDR3 sequence: CASSSRGRPQHF. CDR3 sequence (DNA): TGTGCCAGCAGTTCCAGGGGCCGGCCCCAGCATTTT.

This clonotype occurred many times. The chain joins TRBV5-1 to TRBJ2-2; D is undetermined. V lost 1 base to trimming and J lost 4 bases, with 8 bases between them. This CDR3 comprises 14 residues. The germline V gene has CDR1 SGHRS and CDR2 YFSETQ. This CDR3 is CASSLLVGTGELFF. The DNA of the CDR3 is TGCGCCAGCAGCTTGCTGGTAGGCACCGGGGAGCTGTTTTTT. Full variable domain (outside the CDR3, taken from reference TRBV5-1 and TRBJ2-2): KAGVTQTPRYLIKTRGQQVTLSCSPISGHRSVSWYQQTPGQGLQFLFEYFSETQRNKGNFPGRFSGRQFSNSRSEMNVSTLELGDSALYLCASSLLVGTGELFFGEGSRLTVL.

This clonotype was counted at least ten times. In nucleotides, the CDR3 is TGTGCCAGCAGCGCAGACTACAGGGTAGCAGCTTTCTTT. Its translation: CASSADYRVAAFF. The V call is TRBV9, the J call TRBJ1-1; TRBD1 might be the D (6 bases). The CDR3 has 13 residues. Deletions cut 3 bases from V and 10 bases from J, with 16 bases between. The germline V gene has CDR1 SGDLS and CDR2 YYNGEE.

The sample holds many counts of this clonotype. The chain carries TRBV6-5 and TRBJ1-6; D gene ambiguous. CDR1 is MNHEY and CDR2 is SVGAGI in the germline V gene. The V end lost 2 bases, the J end lost 10 bases, and 12 bases lay between the germline ends. The length of the CDR3 is 14 residues. Written as DNA, the CDR3 is TGTGCCAGCAGTTACGGGAGGGTAGGATCACCCCTCCACTTT. This gives the protein CASSYGRVGSPLHF.

This clonotype was recorded many times. The chain combines TRBV24-1 with TRBJ1-5; D gene ambiguous. There are 14 residues in the CDR3. Trimming cost V 5 bases and J 2 bases, with 9 bases left between them. CDR1 and CDR2 (germline): KGHDR, SFDVKD. CDR3 region: CATSGRKGNQPQHF. The CDR3 bases are TGTGCCACCAGTGGCAGGAAGGGCAATCAGCCCCAGCATTTT.

This clonotype was observed many times. V gene TRBV20-1 combines with J gene TRBJ2-7; D uncertain. Trimming took 3 bases from V and 0 from J, leaving 12 bases between them. The length of the CDR3 is 14 residues. From germline, CDR1 is DFQATT and CDR2 SNEGSKA (reference sequence). The CDR3: CSASGVTASYEQYF. CDR3 nucleotides: TGCAGTGCTAGCGGTGTAACGGCCTCCTACGAGCAGTACTTC.